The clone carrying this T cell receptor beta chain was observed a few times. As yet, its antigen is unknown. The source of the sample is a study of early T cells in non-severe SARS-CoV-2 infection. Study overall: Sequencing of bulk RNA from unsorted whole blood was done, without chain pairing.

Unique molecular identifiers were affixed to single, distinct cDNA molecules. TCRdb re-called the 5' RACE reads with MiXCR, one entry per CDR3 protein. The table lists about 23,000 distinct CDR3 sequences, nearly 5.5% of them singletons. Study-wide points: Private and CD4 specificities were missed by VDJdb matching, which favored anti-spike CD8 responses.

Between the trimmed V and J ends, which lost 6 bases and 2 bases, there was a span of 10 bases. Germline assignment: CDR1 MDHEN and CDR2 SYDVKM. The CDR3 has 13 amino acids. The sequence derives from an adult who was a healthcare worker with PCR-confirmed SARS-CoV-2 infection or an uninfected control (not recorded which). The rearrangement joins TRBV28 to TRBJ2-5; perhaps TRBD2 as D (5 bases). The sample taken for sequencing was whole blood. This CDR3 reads CASRDFGQETQYF. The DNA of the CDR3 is TGTGCCAGCAGGGACTTTGGGCAAGAGACCCAGTACTTC. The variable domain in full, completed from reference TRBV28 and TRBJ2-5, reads DVKVTQSSRYLVKRTGEKVFLECVQDMDHENMFWYRQDPGLGLRLIYFSYDVKMKEKGDIPEGYSVSREKKERFSLILESASTNQTSMYLCASRDFGQETQYFGPGTRLLVL.